The TCR beta chain described here comes from a study of shared clonotypes between healthy human individuals. Study-level findings and limits: Non-shared clonotypes displayed generation probabilities falling below those of clonotypes present in all four donors.

Measured with immunoSEQ multiplex PCR; TCRdb has only the in-frame clones, and not every one. The sample records some 2,100,000 clones, 85% to 95% being singletons. Naive CD8 cells lacked CD45RO, underwent positive selection for CCR7 and left out terminally differentiated effector memory CD45RA+ cells. Each sample came from a Caucasian adult donor living in Nashville, Tennessee. Regarding this clone: As yet, its antigen is unknown. The sample carries other DNA sequences with the same CDR3.

Germline loops: CDR1 MNHEY, CDR2 SMNVEV (reference sequence). This CDR3 contains 14 residues. Trimming removed 2 bases at V and 0 bases at J, with 2 bases between. The TCR sequence derives from a man aged 18 to 30 in good health. Some clones in this sample may be carry-over from other donors' samples. This chain joins TRBV27 and TRBJ2-6; D ambiguous. The sequenced material came from naive CD8+ T cells from PBMCs. Here the CDR3 reads CASSLTSGANVLTF. The CDR3 nucleotides are TGTGCCAGCAGTTTAACCTCTGGGGCCAACGTCCTGACTTTC.